A selection of T cell receptor beta chains follows, all from one sample in a study of cytomegalovirus exposure and HLA in healthy donors. TCRdb keeps only in-frame clones here, not all; method: immunoSEQ multiplex PCR. The table includes 99,000 or so clones, around 80% detected once. The sample taken for sequencing was PBMCs. These TCRs come from a woman in her thirties or forties in good health and CMV-seronegative. Each CDR3 is given with its conserved first and last residue. The order of the fields is J gene, V gene, clone size, D gene, CDR3 protein, CDR3 DNA. A D gene is named only where the DNA matches it firmly. Clone size, where shown, is once, few, many, or a class for clones that have expanded.

>TRBJ2-1|TRBV29-1|NA|TRBD2
CSVEEFALAGLNEQFF
TGCAGCGTTGAAGAATTTGCACTAGCGGGCCTCAATGAGCAGTTCTTC
>TRBJ1-6|TRBV28|NA|TRBD1
CASRPYRGLGSPLHF
TGTGCCAGCAGACCTTACAGGGGATTAGGTTCACCCCTCCACTTT
>TRBJ1-6|TRBV5-6|NA|TRBD1
CASSLTGADSPLHF
TGTGCCAGCAGCTTAACAGGGGCGGATTCACCCCTCCACTTT
>TRBJ1-1|TRBV5-4|NA|TRBD1
CASSGDRVGRMNTEAFF
TGTGCCAGCAGCGGCGACAGGGTGGGCCGGATGAACACTGAAGCTTTCTTT
>TRBJ1-2|TRBV27|NA|TRBD1
CASSYRQGTGGYTF
TGTGCCAGCAGCTATCGACAGGGCACGGGGGGCTACACCTTC
>TRBJ2-7|TRBV27|NA|NA
CASRPTGGFYEQYF
TGTGCCAGCAGACCCACCGGAGGGTTCTACGAGCAGTACTTC
>TRBJ2-1|TRBV7-3|NA|TRBD2
CASSILAGGLNEQFF
TGTGCCAGCAGTATTCTAGCGGGAGGCCTCAATGAGCAGTTCTTC
>TRBJ1-5|TRBV4-1|NA|NA
CASSPKGEGGNQPQHF
TGCGCCAGCAGCCCGAAGGGAGAGGGCGGAAATCAGCCCCAGCATTTT
>TRBJ2-7|TRBV20-1|NA|NA
CSAVPGVEQYF
TGCAGTGCCGTACCCGGGGTCGAGCAGTACTTC
>TRBJ1-3|TRBV5-1|NA|TRBD1
CASSIPGTEGNTIYF
TGCGCCAGCAGCATCCCCGGGACAGAAGGAAACACCATATATTTT
>TRBJ2-1|TRBV4-2|NA|NA
CASSVNNEQFF
TGTGCCAGCAGCGTAAACAATGAGCAGTTCTTC
>TRBJ2-1|TRBV19|NA|TRBD1
CASSIRPTGDGKFF
TGTGCCAGTAGTATTCGGCCGACAGGGGACGGCAAGTTCTTC
>TRBJ2-2|TRBV7-2|NA|TRBD2
CASSLGTSGRRQGGELFF
TGTGCCAGCAGCTTAGGGACTAGCGGGAGAAGGCAGGGCGGGGAGCTGTTTTTT
>TRBJ2-3|TRBV6-6|NA|TRBD1
CASNPGTASTDTQYF
TGTGCCAGCAATCCCGGGACAGCTAGCACAGATACGCAGTATTTT
>TRBJ1-1|TRBV4-2|NA|TRBD1
CASSQEGGGTDTEAFF
TGTGCCAGCAGCCAAGAAGGGGGCGGGACGGACACTGAAGCTTTCTTT
>TRBJ2-2|TRBV7-6|NA|TRBD1
CASSLWGRGQLTGELFF
TGTGCCAGCAGCCTCTGGGGCAGGGGGCAGCTCACCGGGGAGCTGTTTTTT
>TRBJ1-6|TRBV6-5|once|NA
CASSLGQGRGSPLHF
TGTGCCAGCAGCCTCGGGCAGGGGAGAGGATCACCCCTCCACTTT
>TRBJ2-7|TRBV28|NA|NA
CATTTAYEQYF
TGTGCCACAACGACTGCCTACGAGCAGTACTTC
>TRBJ2-2|TRBV19|NA|TRBD1
CASSIVDRVTGELFF
TGTGCCAGTAGTATAGTAGACAGGGTAACCGGGGAGCTGTTTTTT
>TRBJ1-3|TRBV28|NA|TRBD1
CASSPLGTGVKGNTIYF
TGTGCCAGCAGTCCGCTAGGGACAGGAGTAAAGGGAAACACCATATATTTT
>TRBJ2-1|TRBV5-6|NA|TRBD2
CASSLIRAGDEFF
TGTGCCAGCAGCTTGATAAGAGCGGGAGATGAGTTCTTC
>TRBJ2-5|TRBV10-3|NA|TRBD2
CAISETPPGLGQETQYF
TGTGCCATCAGTGAGACTCCTCCGGGACTAGGACAAGAGACCCAGTACTTC